This TCR beta chain was sequenced during a study of cytomegalovirus exposure and HLA in healthy donors. As for the study in general: Approximately 77 million unique TCRs from HLA-typed donors were held in an early release of data. Broader study findings: The later analysis indicated that the majority of CMV-associated TCR beta chains appeared HLA-restricted. Researchers catalogued around 150 TCR beta chains as cytomegalovirus-associated.

The junction had 11 bases not matched to a gene; V was cut back by 4 bases and J by 4 bases. Germline V gene sequence: CDR1 SEHNR, CDR2 FQNEAQ (reference sequence). There are 17 residues in the CDR3. The PCR contained 60 Vbeta and 13 Jbeta primers. The data were produced by immunoSEQ multiplex PCR, yet TCRdb's version contains in-frame clones alone and is incomplete. The sample has 200,000 or so clones. In regard to this clone: Its antigen remains unidentified.

This clonotype was obtained from a boy aged 5-17 years in good health and CMV-seronegative. V gene TRBV7-9 combines with J gene TRBJ2-7; TRBD1 agrees at 12 bases. The sequencing input was PBMCs. The CDR3 bases are TGTGCCAGCAGCTCAAATGCGGGACAGGGGGCGAGGTACGAGCAGTACTTC. This translates into CASSSNAGQGARYEQYF.